These 15 T cell receptor beta chains share one sample of origin, sequenced in a study of PD-L1 blockade in urothelial cancer. Time point noted: peripheral blood 6 weeks after treatment start. Assay: immunoSEQ multiplex PCR; the TCRdb copy retains only in-frame clones and omits some. Found here are 100,000 to 150,000 clones, roughly 88% of them singletons; the top ten hold 2.4%. Specimen: PBMCs, collected around atezolizumab (anti-PD-L1) treatment. The receptors stem from a man aged 45-60 years with urothelial cancer.

The chain links TRBV5-6 to TRBJ2-3, with 10 bases matching TRBD1. The V gene end was trimmed by 7 bases and the J gene end by 6 bases; junction bases not matched to a gene: 2. Germline lookup yields CDR1 SGHDT and CDR2 YYEEEE. The CDR3 runs to 12 residues. CDR3 nucleotide sequence: TGTGCCAGCTCGGACAGGGGGGATACGCAGTATTTT. As protein: CASSDRGDTQYF. Supplemented by reference TRBV5-6 and TRBJ2-3, the full variable domain reads DAGVTQSPTHLIKTRGQQVTLRCSPKSGHDTVSWYQQALGQGPQFIFQYYEEEERQRGNFPDRFSGHQFPNYSSELNVNALLLGDSALYLCASSDRGDTQYFGPGTRLTVL.

This chain joins TRBV30 and TRBJ2-6; weak D call: TRBD1 (6 bases). The CDR3 consists of 18 residues. Germline CDR1 reads GTSNPN; CDR2 reads SVGIG (reference sequence). The germline V and J ends were trimmed by 4 bases and 4 bases, with 23 bases remaining between them. CDR3 nucleotides: TGTGCCTGGAATCGGGTGGGACATAAGCCTCGAGGGGCCAACGTCCTGACTTTC. Translating gives CAWNRVGHKPRGANVLTF. The full variable domain, in which reference TRBV30 and TRBJ2-6 provide the parts outside the CDR3, is SQTIHQWPATLVQPVGSPLSLECTVEGTSNPNLYWYRQAAGRGLQLLFYSVGIGQISSEVPQNLSASRPQDRQFILSSKKLLLSDSGFYLCAWNRVGHKPRGANVLTFGAGSRLTVL.

The CDR3 loop is CASSSGTGMMHEQFF. CDR3 nucleotide sequence: TGTGCCAGTAGTAGTGGGACAGGGATGATGCATGAGCAGTTCTTC. The J gene is TRBJ2-1, the V gene TRBV19, with 9 bases that match TRBD1. The length of the CDR3 is 15 residues. V was clipped by 4 bases and J by 8 bases; unmatched bases: 9. Germline-derived CDR1 and CDR2 are LNHDA and SQIVND (reference sequence). The full variable domain, its missing parts supplied by reference TRBV19 and TRBJ2-1, is DGGITQSPKYLFRKEGQNVTLSCEQNLNHDAMYWYRQDPGQGLRLIYYSQIVNDFQKGDIAEGYSVSREKKESFPLTVTSAQKNPTAFYLCASSSGTGMMHEQFFGPGTRLTVL.

V gene TRBV5-8 combines with J gene TRBJ1-2, with TRBD1 as a possible D gene (6 bases). The CDR3 is 15 amino acids. The V and J ends lost 4 bases and 2 bases respectively, with 15 bases between them. Germline CDR1 and CDR2: SGHTS and YDEGEE. CDR3 in amino acids: CASSRLHRENYGYTF. The CDR3 bases are TGTGCCAGCAGCCGCCTTCACAGGGAAAACTATGGCTACACCTTC.

V usage is TRBV9 and J usage is TRBJ2-2, with a weak D call TRBD2 (5 bases). The CDR3 loop spans 15 amino acids. Trimming removed 0 bases at V and 9 bases at J, with 15 bases between. CDR1 and CDR2 (germline): SGDLS, YYNGEE. CDR3 coding DNA: TGTGCCAGCAGCGTAGTAGGACTTGAGGGCCGGGAGCTGTTTTTT. This encodes CASSVVGLEGRELFF.

This clone was counted only a few times. The chain carries TRBV18 and TRBJ2-2; 14 nucleotides line up with TRBD2. The CDR3 sequence is 18 residues long. V shed 1 base, J shed 2 bases, and the junction held 3 bases outside the gene matches. CDR1 is KGHSH and CDR2 is LQKENI in the germline V gene. CDR3 DNA: TGTGCCAGCTCACCACGGACTAGCGGGAGGACCAACACCGGGGAGCTGTTTTTT. Its protein is CASSPRTSGRTNTGELFF.

This chain uses TRBV6-1 with TRBJ2-7; 7 nucleotides line up with TRBD1. CDR3 length: 14 residues. Germline V CDR1 and CDR2: MNHNS, SASEGT. The V segment lost 6 bases and the J segment 2 bases; nucleotides outside the gene matches: 7. The CDR3 DNA reads as TGTGCCAGCAGCCCCAACAGGGGCCCCTACGAGCAGTACTTC. It translates to CASSPNRGPYEQYF.

The chain links TRBV28 to TRBJ2-7; TRBD2 might be the D (6 bases). Germline CDR1 MDHEN, CDR2 SYDVKM. CDR3 length: 15 amino acids. Between the trimmed V and J ends, which lost 2 bases and 1 base, there was a span of 12 bases. DNA of the CDR3: TGTGCCAGCAGTTTAGGGGGGAGTCCGTCCTACGAGCAGTACTTC. Protein sequence: CASSLGGSPSYEQYF.

This clone was counted a single time. This rearrangement joins TRBV30 to TRBJ2-7; D is possibly TRBD2 (6 bases). CDR3 length: 12 amino acids. Trimming left V 4 bases short and J 6 bases short, with 13 bases between. CDR1 and CDR2 (germline): GTSNPN, SVGIG (reference sequence). CDR3 loop: CAWMGLGLEQYF. The CDR3, as DNA: TGTGCCTGGATGGGACTGGGCCTCGAGCAGTACTTC.

The chain uses TRBV9 and TRBJ2-1; 8 nucleotides line up with TRBD2. Trimming removed 8 bases from V and 2 bases from J; junction bases left unmatched: 12. This CDR3 has 16 amino acids. CDR1 SGDLS and CDR2 YYNGEE come from the germline V gene. CDR3 loop: CASTRTAGGAYNEQFF. The CDR3 DNA is TGTGCCAGTACTAGAACGGCGGGAGGCGCCTACAATGAGCAGTTCTTC.

This clone was counted only a few times. The V and J genes are TRBV6-1 and TRBJ2-3; 9 bases align to TRBD2. Germline CDR1 and CDR2: MNHNS and SASEGT. This CDR3 region has 13 residues. The V gene end was trimmed by 8 bases and the J gene end by 3 bases; junction bases not matched to a gene: 3. In nucleotides, the CDR3 is TGTGCCAGCGCAGGACTAGCGACAGATACGCAGTATTTT. Protein product: CASAGLATDTQYF.

This clone was picked up one time. The chain recombines TRBV6-5 with TRBJ1-1; no definite D call. This CDR3 has 13 residues. V shed 8 bases and J shed 0 bases, with 10 bases lying between them. Germline CDR1 is MNHEY and CDR2 is SVGAGI. The CDR3 DNA is TGTGCCAGCCAACCAGGCATGAACACTGAAGCTTTCTTT. Its protein is CASQPGMNTEAFF.

The gene calls are TRBV4-2 and TRBJ2-3, with TRBD1 matching over 12 bases. V dropped 4 bases and J dropped 3; count of bases not matched to a gene: 5. Per germline, CDR1 LGHNA and CDR2 YNFKEQ. The CDR3 sequence is 16 residues long. CDR3 DNA sequence: TGTGCCAGCAGCCCGGGGACAGGGGGCAGGACAGATACGCAGTATTTT. It codes for CASSPGTGGRTDTQYF.

Only one count was recorded for this clone. The CDR3 sequence is CASSFLAGGSGELFF. In nucleotides, the CDR3 is TGCGCCAGCAGCTTTCTTGCGGGGGGCTCCGGGGAGCTGTTTTTT. The chain uses TRBV5-1 and TRBJ2-2; TRBD2 aligns across 8 bases. Germline values: CDR1 SGHRS, CDR2 YFSETQ. The CDR3 spans 15 residues. V was pared by 2 bases and J by 6 bases, with 6 bases of the junction left unmatched.

The chain combines TRBV6-6 with TRBJ2-1; 9 bases map to TRBD1. Germline V gene data show CDR1 as MNHNY and CDR2 as SVGAGI (reference sequence). This CDR3 is 12 amino acids long. V was pared by 6 bases and J by 10 bases, with 4 bases of the junction left unmatched. The CDR3 DNA sequence: TGTGCCAGCAGCACAGGGGGCGAGGAGCAGTTCTTC. Translated: CASSTGGEEQFF.